This TCR beta chain was captured by sequencing in a study of siplizumab effects on memory and regulatory T cells. Study-level points and caveats: Naive T cells appeared more diverse than memory cells and seemed to be major alloresponse contributors. Versus over 25% in controls, the mappable alloreactive CD4+ clones averaged about 70% Treg-derived with siplizumab. Suppressive activity of Tregs proliferating in siplizumab cultures remained unconfirmed. Researchers could not give a naive or memory phenotype to roughly 80-96% of proliferating CD4+ or CD8+ clones.

This clone occurred once. The antigen is undetermined. CDR3 length: 12 amino acids. Germline V CDR1 and CDR2: MNHEY, SVGAGI. V was shortened by 6 bases and J by 6 bases, with 12 bases between the two germline ends. Data came from immunoSEQ multiplex PCR; TCRdb stores just in-frame clones and leaves some out. The table includes tens of thousands of clones, over 80% detected once. Sequencing used Tregs sorted from blood. This chain connects TRBV6-5 to TRBJ2-7, with TRBD2 as a possible D gene (5 bases). This clonotype originated in a human donor in good health. The CDR3 region is CASSLTTTEQYF. The DNA for the CDR3 is TGTGCCAGCAGCCTCACGACTACCGAGCAGTACTTC.